The sequence of this TCR beta chain was determined in a study of T-cell reconstitution after alpha-beta-depleted transplantation in children. The table lists this clonotype with a few counts. After removal of 5 bases from V and 4 bases from J, the junction contained 9 bases not matched to a gene. CDR1 and CDR2 (germline): SGHRS, YFSETQ. The CDR3 is 15 amino acids. Unique molecular identifiers were used to barcode this TCRbeta library. TCRdb recomputed calls from the PCR reads with MiXCR, one row per CDR3 protein. The repertoire holds about 350,000 distinct CDR3 sequences, with about an eighth as singletons.

The receptor's source is a human donor who donated a stem cell graft to a child with Fanconi anemia. The chain is built from TRBV5-1 and TRBJ2-3, with 8 bases aligning to TRBD2. The sample in question was PBMCs, obtained from the stem cell graft. CDR3 nucleotides: TGCGCCAGCAGAGTGGGCCGGGGGGGCTCAGATACGCAGTATTTT. Translation gives CASRVGRGGSDTQYF.